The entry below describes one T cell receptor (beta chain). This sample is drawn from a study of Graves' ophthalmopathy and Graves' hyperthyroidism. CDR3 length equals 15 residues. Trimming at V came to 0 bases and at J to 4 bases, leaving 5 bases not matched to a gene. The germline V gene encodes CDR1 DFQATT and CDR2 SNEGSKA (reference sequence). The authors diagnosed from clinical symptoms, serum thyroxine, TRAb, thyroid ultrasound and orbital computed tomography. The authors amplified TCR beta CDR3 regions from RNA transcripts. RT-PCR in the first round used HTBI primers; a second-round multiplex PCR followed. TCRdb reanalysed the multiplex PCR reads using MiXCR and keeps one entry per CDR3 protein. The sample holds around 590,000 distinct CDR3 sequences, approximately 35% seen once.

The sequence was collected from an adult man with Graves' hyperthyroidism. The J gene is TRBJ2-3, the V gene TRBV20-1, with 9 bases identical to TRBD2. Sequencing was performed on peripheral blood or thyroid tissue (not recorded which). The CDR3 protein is CSARDPSGRSDTQYF. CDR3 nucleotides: TGCAGTGCTAGAGATCCGAGCGGGAGGTCAGATACGCAGTATTTT.